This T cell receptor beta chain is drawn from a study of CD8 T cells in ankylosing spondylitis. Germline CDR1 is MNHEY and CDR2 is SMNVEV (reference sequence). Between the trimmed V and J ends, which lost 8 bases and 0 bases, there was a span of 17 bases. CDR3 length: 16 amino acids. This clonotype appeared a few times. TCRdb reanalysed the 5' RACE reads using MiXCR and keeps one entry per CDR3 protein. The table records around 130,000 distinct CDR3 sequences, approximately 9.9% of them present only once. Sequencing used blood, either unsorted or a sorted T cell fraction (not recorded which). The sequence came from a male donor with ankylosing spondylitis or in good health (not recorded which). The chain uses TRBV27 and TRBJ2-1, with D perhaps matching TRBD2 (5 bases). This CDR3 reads CASEAWSGGSYNEQFF. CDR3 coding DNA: TGTGCCAGCGAGGCTTGGAGCGGAGGCTCCTACAATGAGCAGTTCTTC.